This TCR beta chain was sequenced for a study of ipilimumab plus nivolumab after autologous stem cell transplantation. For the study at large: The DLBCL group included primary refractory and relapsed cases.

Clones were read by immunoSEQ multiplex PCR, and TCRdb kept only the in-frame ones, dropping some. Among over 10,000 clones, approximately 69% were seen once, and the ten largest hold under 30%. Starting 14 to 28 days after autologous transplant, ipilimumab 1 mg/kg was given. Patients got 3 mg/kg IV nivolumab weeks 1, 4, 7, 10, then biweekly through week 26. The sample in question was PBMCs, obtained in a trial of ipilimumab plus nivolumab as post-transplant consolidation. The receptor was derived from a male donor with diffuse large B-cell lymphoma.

The chain's CDR3 is CASSFGLAPYNEQFF. In nucleotides, the CDR3 is TGTGCCAGCAGTTTTGGACTAGCGCCTTACAATGAGCAGTTCTTC. The rearrangement uses TRBV27 and TRBJ2-1, with TRBD2 identical over 9 bases. CDR1 and CDR2 (germline): MNHEY, SMNVEV (reference sequence). V lost 3 bases to trimming and J lost 4 bases; unmatched junction nucleotides: 4. CDR3 size: 15 residues.